Listed here is a single T cell receptor beta chain. The record originates from a study of control samples from healthy donors and cancer patients. Germline values: CDR1 WSHSY, CDR2 SAAADI. Trimming removed 0 bases at V and 5 bases at J, with 8 bases between. CDR3 length: 14 amino acids. The repertoire was sequenced with immunoSEQ multiplex PCR; TCRdb's copy has only in-frame clones and lacks some. Here the sample table reports approximately 190,000 clones. The source is a woman in her thirties in good health. Material: blood. The chain combines TRBV10-2 with TRBJ1-5; D unclear. The CDR3 loop reads CASSESGGYQPQHF. CDR3 coding DNA: TGCGCCAGCAGTGAGTCAGGAGGTTATCAGCCCCAGCATTTT.